The 30 T cell receptor beta chains below were found in one sample sequenced in a study of blood T cell repertoires in COVID-19. Here immunoSEQ multiplex PCR was the method, and the copy in TCRdb shows in-frame clones only, minus some. This sample has roughly 300,000 clones, with roughly 93% found just once. Sequencing was performed on PBMCs or T cells enriched from blood (not recorded which). The receptor set was obtained from a woman aged 40-49 years with acute COVID-19.

This chain links TRBV24-1 with TRBJ2-1; possible D gene TRBD2, 6 bases. The V gene's germline CDR1 is KGHDR and CDR2 SFDVKD. The V end lost 5 bases, the J end lost 4 bases, and 11 bases lay between the germline ends. The CDR3 consists of 14 residues. CDR3: CATSGPRGYNEQFF. The CDR3 DNA follows: TGTGCCACCAGTGGCCCGCGGGGATACAATGAGCAGTTCTTC.

The chain employs TRBV7-9 and TRBJ2-7; D not resolved. Per the germline V gene, CDR1 is SEHNR and CDR2 is FQNEAQ (reference sequence). Deletions cut 3 bases from V and 3 bases from J, with 3 bases between. The CDR3 covers 11 residues. The CDR3 spells CASSFSYEQYF. CDR3 in DNA: TGTGCCAGCAGCTTTAGCTACGAGCAGTACTTC.

The V and J genes are TRBV18 and TRBJ2-2; 7 bases agree with TRBD1. The CDR3 extends over 15 amino acids. Germline V lookup: CDR1 KGHSH, CDR2 LQKENI. Germline trimming cut 3 bases from V and 1 base from J; bases unmatched to any gene: 2. CDR3 region: CASSPGTENTGELFF. The CDR3 DNA follows: TGTGCCAGCTCACCTGGGACAGAGAACACCGGGGAGCTGTTTTTT. Full variable domain (missing parts from reference TRBV18 and TRBJ2-2): NAGVMQNPRHLVRRRGQEARLRCSPMKGHSHVYWYRQLPEEGLKFMVYLQKENIIDESGMPKERFSAEFPKEGPSILRIQQVVRGDSAAYFCASSPGTENTGELFFGEGSRLTVL.

This clone was observed a handful of times. V is TRBV19 and J is TRBJ1-5, with D hard to call. Germline CDR1 is LNHDA and CDR2 is SQIVND (reference sequence). The length of the CDR3 is 13 residues. Between the trimmed V and J ends, which lost 6 bases and 2 bases, there was a span of 8 bases. The CDR3 DNA follows: TGTGCCAGTAGCCAGTGGCGCAATCAGCCCCAGCATTTT. Residues: CASSQWRNQPQHF.

The chain uses TRBV3-1 (or the pseudogene TRBV3-2) and TRBJ1-2; 12 nucleotides align to TRBD1. The CDR3 has 16 amino acids. V shed 0 bases and J 8 bases; nucleotides not matched to a gene: 7. Looked up from germline, CDR1 is LGHDT and CDR2 is YNNKEL (reference sequence). CDR3 nucleotides: TGTGCCAGCAGCCAAGACCTCGGGACAGGGGGCTGGGGCTACACCTTC. Amino acid sequence: CASSQDLGTGGWGYTF.

V gene TRBV5-1 combines with J gene TRBJ2-7, with 7 bases lining up with TRBD1. Trimming cost V 4 bases and J 4 bases; bases outside gene matches: 14. Germline CDR1 SGHRS, CDR2 YFSETQ. CDR3 length: 16 amino acids. The chain's CDR3 is CASSLTFPGQRYEQYF. The CDR3 bases are TGCGCCAGCAGCCTTACCTTTCCGGGACAGAGATACGAGCAGTACTTC. Combining the CDR3 with reference TRBV5-1 and TRBJ2-7 gives the whole variable domain KAGVTQTPRYLIKTRGQQVTLSCSPISGHRSVSWYQQTPGQGLQFLFEYFSETQRNKGNFPGRFSGRQFSNSRSEMNVSTLELGDSALYLCASSLTFPGQRYEQYFGPGTRLTVT.

The rearrangement links TRBV28 to TRBJ2-7, with TRBD1 identical over 7 bases. Germline V gives CDR1 MDHEN, CDR2 SYDVKM. There are 15 residues in the CDR3. V lost 7 bases, J lost 2 bases, and 11 bases stayed unmatched. The CDR3 here is CASITGAGGTYEQYF. The DNA of the CDR3 is TGTGCCAGCATAACCGGGGCAGGGGGAACCTACGAGCAGTACTTC.

The chain combines TRBV10-3 with TRBJ2-3; D is perhaps TRBD2 (6 bases). Germline loops: CDR1 ENHRY, CDR2 SYGVKD. Between the trimmed V and J ends, which lost 3 bases and 2 bases, there was a span of 15 bases. This CDR3 has 16 amino acids. CDR3 sequence (DNA): TGTGCCATCAGTGAAGGGCGGGGTGGACTCACAGATACGCAGTATTTT. Encoded protein: CAISEGRGGLTDTQYF.

The gene calls are TRBV7-2 and TRBJ2-3; 12 positions agree with TRBD2. Germline assignment: CDR1 SGHTA and CDR2 FQGNSA. The CDR3 totals 16 residues. The ends lost 1 base at V and 5 bases at J; junction bases unmatched: 4. The CDR3 here is CASSLVGLAGRDTQYF. In DNA, the CDR3 is TGTGCCAGCAGCTTAGTCGGACTAGCGGGGCGAGATACGCAGTATTTT.

In this sample, this clone turned up a few times. The V and J genes are TRBV12-3 or TRBV12-4 and TRBJ2-1; D possibly corresponds to TRBD2 (5 bases). With 1 base removed from V and 11 bases from J, the gap between germline ends came to 9 bases. The CDR3 consists of 12 residues. The CDR3 reads CASSLVGAKQFF. CDR3 nucleotides: TGTGCCAGCAGTTTAGTGGGAGCCAAGCAGTTCTTC.

The chain couples TRBV5-4 to TRBJ1-5; D possibly corresponds to TRBD1 (6 bases). CDR1 SGHNT and CDR2 YYREEE come from the germline V gene (reference sequence). Trimming cost V 2 bases and J 4 bases, with 10 bases left between them. This CDR3 spans 14 amino acids. The CDR3 DNA is TGTGCCAGCAGCTTCCCAGGGGATAATCAGCCCCAGCATTTT. Translation: CASSFPGDNQPQHF.

This clone was seen just once. The V call is TRBV2, the J call TRBJ1-1, with no clear D. The CDR3 is 13 residues long. Trimming cost V 3 bases and J 1 base, with 6 bases left between them. Germline loops: CDR1 SNHLY, CDR2 FYNNEI. The CDR3 DNA reads TGTGCCAGCAGTGATGACTGGAACACTGAAGCTTTCTTT. Protein sequence: CASSDDWNTEAFF.

The chain links TRBV4-2 to TRBJ2-5; TRBD2 matches at 11 bases. The CDR3 sequence is 17 residues long. The germline V gene encodes CDR1 LGHNA and CDR2 YNFKEQ. The V and J ends lost 0 bases and 4 bases, in that order; junction bases with no gene match: 7. In DNA, the CDR3 is TGTGCCAGCAGCCAAGAAACTAGCGGGGGCCAGGGAGAGACCCAGTACTTC. Its translation is CASSQETSGGQGETQYF.

Comment on this clone: The DNA is omitted, as the CDR3 cannot be located on it reliably, and the CDR3 follows TCRdb's listing. V gene TRBV19 combines with J gene TRBJ2-6; TRBD1 is the table's D call, not checked against the DNA. CDR1 and CDR2 from the germline V gene are LNHDA and SQIVND (reference sequence). The CDR3 region is 15 residues in length, termini included. The CDR3 loop reads CASRRQYFGANVLTF.

V usage is TRBV6-2 or TRBV6-3 and J usage is TRBJ1-2; D call uncertain. CDR3 length: 16 amino acids. Deletions cut 2 bases from V and 4 bases from J, with 17 bases between. The V gene's germline CDR1 is MNHEY and CDR2 SVGEGT. CDR3 sequence reads: CASSYRPGEAIYGYTF. CDR3 DNA: TGTGCCAGCAGTTACCGACCCGGGGAGGCTATCTATGGCTACACCTTC.

This chain joins TRBV4-1 and TRBJ1-1; D not resolved. The V and J ends lost 4 bases and 4 bases respectively, with 13 bases between them. This CDR3 region has 14 residues. Germline V gene lookup returns CDR1 MGHRA and CDR2 YSYEKL. In nucleotides, the CDR3 is TGCGCCAGCAGCCCCCACCCAAGTAGCACTGAAGCTTTCTTT. Translated, it gives CASSPHPSSTEAFF.

V gene TRBV2 combines with J gene TRBJ1-4; D unclear. Germline CDR1 SNHLY, CDR2 FYNNEI. The CDR3 totals 12 residues. The V end was cut by 6 bases, the J end by 7 bases, with 9 bases between. The CDR3 nucleotides read TGTGCCAGCAGCCGCGAGGGTGAAAAACTGTTTTTT. Its translation: CASSREGEKLFF.

The V gene is TRBV18, the J gene TRBJ2-7, with D uncertain. Germline assignment: CDR1 KGHSH and CDR2 LQKENI. Trimming took off 5 bases at V and 0 bases at J, with 11 bases between the two ends. The CDR3 consists of 14 residues. The CDR3 loop reads CASSAGSNSYEQYF. The CDR3 DNA follows: TGTGCCAGCTCAGCCGGGTCGAACTCCTACGAGCAGTACTTC. The whole variable domain, remainder taken from reference TRBV18 and TRBJ2-7, is NAGVMQNPRHLVRRRGQEARLRCSPMKGHSHVYWYRQLPEEGLKFMVYLQKENIIDESGMPKERFSAEFPKEGPSILRIQQVVRGDSAAYFCASSAGSNSYEQYFGPGTRLTVT.

CDR3 region: CASSGGLAGGTDTQYF. The CDR3, as DNA: TGTGCCAGCAGTGGCGGACTAGCGGGGGGCACAGATACGCAGTATTTT. The chain joins TRBV2 to TRBJ2-3; the match to TRBD2 covers 13 bases. The CDR3 covers 16 residues. The germline V gene encodes CDR1 SNHLY and CDR2 FYNNEI. With 4 bases clipped from V and 1 base from J, the junction kept 2 bases outside the gene matches.

This clone has just one count. The chain has TRBV28 and TRBJ2-7; 8 positions agree with TRBD2. The V and J ends lost 4 bases and 2 bases, in that order; junction bases with no gene match: 10. Germline V gives CDR1 MDHEN, CDR2 SYDVKM. The CDR3 consists of 16 residues. CDR3: CASSSPGGVNPYEQYF. The CDR3 DNA sequence: TGTGCCAGCAGTTCCCCGGGAGGGGTCAATCCCTACGAGCAGTACTTC.

This chain connects TRBV5-1 to TRBJ2-4, with 7 bases aligning to TRBD2. CDR1 SGHRS and CDR2 YFSETQ come from the germline V gene. V gave up 2 bases and J gave up 0 bases; unmatched junction bases: 5. The CDR3 has 16 residues. CDR3 region: CASSLREGLAKNIQYF. The CDR3 DNA reads as TGCGCCAGCAGCTTAAGGGAGGGTTTAGCCAAAAACATTCAGTACTTC.

The rearrangement uses TRBV2 and TRBJ1-6, with D uncertain. The length of the CDR3 is 15 residues. Trimming cost V 6 bases and J 6 bases, with 15 bases left between them. Germline CDR1 reads SNHLY; CDR2 reads FYNNEI. CDR3 sequence reads: CASRDTDTSNSPLHF. CDR3 nucleotide sequence: TGTGCCAGCAGGGATACCGACACCAGTAATTCACCCCTCCACTTT.

The chain couples TRBV27 to TRBJ1-1; 7 bases line up with TRBD1. Unmatched junction bases numbered 10, after V lost 1 base and J lost 5 bases. Germline lookup yields CDR1 MNHEY and CDR2 SMNVEV (reference sequence). This CDR3 is built from 16 residues. DNA of the CDR3: TGTGCCAGCAGTTTATACGCAGGGGGAAGTGGTACTGAAGCTTTCTTT. Its translation is CASSLYAGGSGTEAFF.

The chain recombines TRBV11-1 with TRBJ2-2; 11 positions agree with TRBD2. CDR1 is SGHAT and CDR2 is FQDESV in the germline V gene (reference sequence). J gave up 5 bases and V 0 bases, and 5 bases lay outside the gene matches. This CDR3 spans 17 amino acids. In DNA form, the CDR3 reads TGTGCCAGCAGCTTAGCGCGGGGACTAGCGGCAACCGGGGAGCTGTTTTTT. Translation: CASSLARGLAATGELFF.

V usage is TRBV7-9 and J usage is TRBJ1-4; 10 positions agree with TRBD1. Trimming cost V 3 bases and J 0 bases; bases outside gene matches: 4. Per the germline V gene, CDR1 is SEHNR and CDR2 is FQNEAQ (reference sequence). CDR3 length: 17 amino acids. The CDR3 sequence: CASSLGDRGSTNEKLFF. The CDR3, as DNA: TGTGCCAGCAGCTTGGGGGACAGGGGTTCAACTAATGAAAAACTGTTTTTT.

The chain employs TRBV7-9 and TRBJ2-7; maybe TRBD2 (6 bases). CDR1 is SEHNR, CDR2 FQNEAQ, per germline (reference sequence). The CDR3 covers 14 residues. The germline V and J ends were trimmed by 5 bases and 0 bases, with 11 bases remaining between them. CDR3: CASSKGLDSYEQYF. The DNA for the CDR3 is TGTGCCAGCAGCAAGGGACTGGACTCCTACGAGCAGTACTTC.

This sequence joins TRBV7-9 and TRBJ2-1; weak D call: TRBD2 (5 bases). Germline V lookup: CDR1 SEHNR, CDR2 FQNEAQ (reference sequence). Trimming took 4 bases from V and 9 from J, leaving 16 bases between them. This CDR3 comprises 14 residues. The CDR3: CASSSSSLDFEQFF. The CDR3 DNA reads TGTGCCAGCAGCTCTTCGTCACTAGATTTTGAGCAGTTCTTC.

The chain combines TRBV7-9 with TRBJ1-2; 10 bases fit TRBD1. J was trimmed by 6 bases and V by 4 bases; bases with no gene match: 8. The CDR3 totals 15 residues. CDR1 is SEHNR and CDR2 is FQNEAQ in the germline V gene (reference sequence). The CDR3 nucleotides are TGTGCCAGCAGCTCAGGACAGGGGGTCTCAGATGGCTACACCTTC. Amino acid sequence: CASSSGQGVSDGYTF. The complete variable domain, with remaining parts taken from reference TRBV7-9 and TRBJ1-2, reads DTGVSQNPRHKITKRGQNVTFRCDPISEHNRLYWYRQTLGQGPEFLTYFQNEAQLEKSRLLSDRFSAERPKGSFSTLEIQRTEQGDSAMYLCASSSGQGVSDGYTFGSGTRLTVV.

The chain combines TRBV25-1 with TRBJ2-1; no reliable D call. V was shortened by 4 bases and J by 1 base, with 8 bases between the two germline ends. CDR3 length: 14 amino acids. Germline V lookup: CDR1 MGHDK, CDR2 SYGVNS. The CDR3 nucleotides are TGTGCCAGCAGTGGTCCTAGATCCTACAATGAGCAGTTCTTC. Translated: CASSGPRSYNEQFF.

The CDR3 DNA reads TGTGCCAGCAGCCCCAACCTTGGCGGGAGGATGAATGAGCAGTTCTTC. Translation: CASSPNLGGRMNEQFF. The V call is TRBV7-9, the J call TRBJ2-1; 8 positions match TRBD2. Germline trimming cut 5 bases from V and 7 bases from J; bases unmatched to any gene: 13. The CDR3 is made up of 16 amino acids. The germline V gene encodes CDR1 SEHNR and CDR2 FQNEAQ (reference sequence).